The following is a T cell receptor (beta chain) sequence with its context. The source of the sample is a study of T-cell memory formation after mild COVID-19. TCRdb processed the 5' RACE reads anew with MiXCR; each CDR3 protein has one entry. In the table there are 250,000 to 350,000 distinct CDR3 sequences, 15% to 20% of which are singletons. Germline V gene sequence: CDR1 SGHVS, CDR2 FNYEAQ. CDR3 length equals 14 residues. V was cut by 5 bases and J by 0 bases, with 11 bases left in between. The chain is built from TRBV7-6 and TRBJ2-7, with a possible D match to TRBD2 (6 bases). Sequencing was performed on PBMCs or a T cell subset sorted from them (not recorded which). The TCR was taken from a man aged 18 to 29 who had mild COVID-19 (a few samples of this study predate the infection). Cell type and time point are not known. CDR3: CASSAGLASYEQYF. CDR3 in DNA: TGTGCCAGCAGCGCGGGACTTGCCTCCTACGAGCAGTACTTC.